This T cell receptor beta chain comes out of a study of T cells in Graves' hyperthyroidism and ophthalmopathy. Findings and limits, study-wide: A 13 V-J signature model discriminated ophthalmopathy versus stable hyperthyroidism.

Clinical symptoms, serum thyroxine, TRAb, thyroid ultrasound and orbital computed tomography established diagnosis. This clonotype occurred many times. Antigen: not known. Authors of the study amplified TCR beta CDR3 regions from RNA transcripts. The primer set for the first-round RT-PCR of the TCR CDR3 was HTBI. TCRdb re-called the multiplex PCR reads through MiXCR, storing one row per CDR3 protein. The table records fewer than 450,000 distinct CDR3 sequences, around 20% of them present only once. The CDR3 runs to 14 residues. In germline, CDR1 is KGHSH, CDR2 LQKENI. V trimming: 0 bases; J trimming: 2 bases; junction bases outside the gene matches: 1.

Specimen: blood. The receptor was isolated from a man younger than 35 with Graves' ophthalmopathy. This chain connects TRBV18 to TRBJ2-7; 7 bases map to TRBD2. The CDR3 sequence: CASSPPGLTYEQYF. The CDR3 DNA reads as TGTGCCAGCTCACCACCGGGACTAACCTACGAGCAGTACTTC. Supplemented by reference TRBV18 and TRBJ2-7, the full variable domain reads NAGVMQNPRHLVRRRGQEARLRCSPMKGHSHVYWYRQLPEEGLKFMVYLQKENIIDESGMPKERFSAEFPKEGPSILRIQQVVRGDSAAYFCASSPPGLTYEQYFGPGTRLTVT.